Each of the 5 T cell receptor beta chains below was sequenced from the same sample in a study of cytomegalovirus exposure and HLA in healthy donors. Primers: 60 Vbeta forward and 13 Jbeta reverse. Only in-frame clones appear in the TCRdb table, and some are missing; sequencing was by immunoSEQ multiplex PCR. The sample includes about 130,000 clones, under 85% of them seen just once. Sample: PBMCs. These receptors came from a boy aged 5-17 years in good health and CMV-seronegative.

The J gene is TRBJ1-4, the V gene TRBV19; perhaps TRBD1 as D (6 bases). Trimming pared 9 bases from V and 0 bases from J, leaving 8 bases between. The germline gives CDR1 LNHDA, CDR2 SQIVND (reference sequence). The CDR3 runs 13 residues. The CDR3: CASRTATNEKLFF. CDR3 nucleotide sequence: TGTGCCAGCCGGACAGCAACTAATGAAAAACTGTTTTTT.

This chain connects TRBV7-2 to TRBJ2-2; TRBD2 agrees at 10 bases. Germline lookup yields CDR1 SGHTA and CDR2 FQGNSA. The CDR3 sequence is 16 residues long. With V trimmed by 1 base and J by 6 bases, 5 bases remained unmatched. The CDR3 sequence: CASSLGSGGAPGELFF. Here the CDR3 DNA reads TGTGCCAGCAGCTTAGGGAGCGGGGGGGCCCCCGGGGAGCTGTTTTTT.

The V gene is TRBV9, the J gene TRBJ1-1; a weak D match, TRBD1 (5 bases). V lost 2 bases, J lost 1 base, and 18 bases lay in between. This CDR3 is 17 amino acids long. The germline gives CDR1 SGDLS, CDR2 YYNGEE. The CDR3 coding sequence is TGTGCCAGCAGCGTCACCCCGGTGGGGGGATCGAACACTGAAGCTTTCTTT. Residues: CASSVTPVGGSNTEAFF.

The genes are TRBV15 and TRBJ1-4; D is unresolved. Germline V gene lookup returns CDR1 LNHNV and CDR2 YYDKDF (reference sequence). V shed 0 bases and J shed 7 bases, with 12 bases lying between them. This CDR3 spans 15 amino acids. The CDR3 sequence is CATSRDPGSAEKLFF. CDR3 nucleotides: TGTGCCACCAGCAGAGATCCAGGCAGTGCTGAAAAACTGTTTTTT.

Of note for this clone: A read error may produce the germline difference seen at one junction end. The V call is TRBV7-7, the J call TRBJ2-1, with 11 bases aligning to TRBD2. CDR3 length: 14 amino acids. Germline V gene lookup returns CDR1 SSHAT and CDR2 FNYEAQ (reference sequence). The CDR3 sequence is CASSLTSGIDEQFF. CDR3 nucleotides: TGTGCTAGCAGCTTGACTAGCGGGATAGATGAGCAGTTCTTC.